This TCR beta chain was identified during a study of shared clonotypes between healthy human individuals. This clone is a singleton in its sample. Approximately 210 ng DNA, around 30,000 T cell genomes, went into each sorted-subset replicate PCR. Per the original data handling: From ImmunoSEQ came sequences covering only the junction and carrying no quality scores, so filtering differed. Produced via immunoSEQ multiplex PCR; TCRdb's table is partial and in-frame only. V and J calls and clone size are copied from that table; D and trimming were computed from the DNA. The sample contains 1.5 million to 2.5 million clones, approximately 95% of which appear only once. As defined, naive CD8 cells were CD45RO-negative and positively selected for CCR7, with terminally differentiated effector memory CD45RA+ cells excluded. The CDR3 length is 13 residues. J gave up 6 bases and V 2 bases, and 5 bases lay outside the gene matches. Germline CDR1 and CDR2: SGHNT and YYREEE (reference sequence).

The chain uses TRBV5-4 and TRBJ2-7; 7 bases are shared with TRBD2. This receptor was obtained from a young man in good health. Sequencing was done on a sample of naive CD8+ T cells sorted from blood. The chain's CDR3 is CASSFGGSLEQYF. The DNA of the CDR3 is TGTGCCAGCAGCTTCGGGGGGTCCCTCGAGCAGTACTTC.